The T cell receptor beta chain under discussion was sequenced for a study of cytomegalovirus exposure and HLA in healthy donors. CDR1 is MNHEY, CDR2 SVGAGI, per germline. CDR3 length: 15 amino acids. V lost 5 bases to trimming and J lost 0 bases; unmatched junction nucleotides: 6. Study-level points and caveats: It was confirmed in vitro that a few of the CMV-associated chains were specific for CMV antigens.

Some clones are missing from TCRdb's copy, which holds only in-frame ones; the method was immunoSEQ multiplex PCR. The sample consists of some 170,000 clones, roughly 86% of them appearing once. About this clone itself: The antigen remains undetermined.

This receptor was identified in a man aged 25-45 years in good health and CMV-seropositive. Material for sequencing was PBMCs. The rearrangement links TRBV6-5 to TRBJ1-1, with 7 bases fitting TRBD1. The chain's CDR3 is CASSHDRELNTEAFF. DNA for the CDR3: TGTGCCAGCAGTCACGACAGGGAATTGAACACTGAAGCTTTCTTT.